This T cell receptor (beta chain) comes out of a study of blood T cell repertoires in COVID-19. Study as a whole: Spain, Italy and the United States supplied samples that represented acute and convalescent COVID-19.

As originally analysed: Cell counts per sample came from amplifying reference gene primers. Method: immunoSEQ multiplex PCR; TCRdb's copy keeps in-frame clones and lacks some. For V, J and clone size, that table is used; D and trimming come from the DNA. Of 150,000 or so clones detected, 85% to 95% appear once; the ten largest clones hold nearly 0.55%. The CDR3 loop spans 12 amino acids. Trimming took off 8 bases at V and 5 bases at J, with 9 bases between the two ends. CDR1 and CDR2 from the germline V gene are KGHDR and SFDVKD. The sequencing sample was made of peripheral blood. The chain recombines TRBV24-1 with TRBJ2-1; D may be TRBD2 (5 bases). This receptor was identified in a man aged 45 to 65 with acute or convalescent COVID-19. The CDR3, as DNA: TGTGCCACCAATCCGGGGAACAATGAGCAGTTCTTC. It encodes CATNPGNNEQFF.